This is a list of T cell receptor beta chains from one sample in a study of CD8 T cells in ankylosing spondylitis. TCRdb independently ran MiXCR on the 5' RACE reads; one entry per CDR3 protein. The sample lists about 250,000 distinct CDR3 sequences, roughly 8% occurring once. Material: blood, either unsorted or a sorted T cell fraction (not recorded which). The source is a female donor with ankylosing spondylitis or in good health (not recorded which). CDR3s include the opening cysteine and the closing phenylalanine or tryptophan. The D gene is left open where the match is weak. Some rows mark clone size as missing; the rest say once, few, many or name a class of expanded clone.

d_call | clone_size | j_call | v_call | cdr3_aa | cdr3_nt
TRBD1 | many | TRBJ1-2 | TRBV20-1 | CSFSGTATNYGYTF | TGCAGCTTCTCCGGGACAGCCACCAACTATGGCTACACCTTC
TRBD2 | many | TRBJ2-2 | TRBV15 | CATSYNRLAENTGELFF | TGTGCCACCAGCTACAACAGACTAGCGGAGAACACCGGGGAGCTGTTTTTT
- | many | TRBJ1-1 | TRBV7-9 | CASSLSGRAEAFF | TGTGCCAGCAGCTTATCGGGACGGGCTGAAGCTTTCTTT
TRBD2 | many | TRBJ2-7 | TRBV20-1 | CSANLGRAADEQYF | TGCAGTGCTAATCTCGGGAGGGCCGCGGACGAGCAGTACTTC
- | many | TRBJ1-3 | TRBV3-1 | CASSQHRSSGNTIYF | TGTGCCAGCAGCCAACACAGGTCCTCTGGAAACACCATATATTTT
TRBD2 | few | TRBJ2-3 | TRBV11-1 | CASSARAGTFLDTDTQYF | TGTGCCAGCAGCGCCCGAGCGGGGACCTTCCTGGACACAGATACGCAGTATTTT
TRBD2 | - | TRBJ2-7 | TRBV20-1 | CSADRTSTYEQYF | TGCAGTGCTGACCGGACTAGCACCTACGAGCAGTACTTC
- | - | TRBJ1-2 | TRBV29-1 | CSVDVQGFNYGYTF | TGCAGCGTTGATGTCCAGGGCTTCAACTATGGCTACACCTTC
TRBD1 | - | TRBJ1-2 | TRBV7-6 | CASSHLGQGDYDYTF | TGTGCCAGCAGTCACCTGGGACAGGGCGACTATGACTACACCTTC
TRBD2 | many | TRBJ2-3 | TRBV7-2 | CASSLSGRRTDTQYF | TGTGCCAGCAGCTTAAGCGGGAGGCGAACAGATACGCAGTATTTT
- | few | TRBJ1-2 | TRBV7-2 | CASSRGGRYGYTF | TGTGCCAGCAGCCGGGGGGGAAGATATGGCTACACCTTC
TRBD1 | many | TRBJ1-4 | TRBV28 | CASRSPGQGHEKLFF | TGTGCCAGCAGGAGCCCGGGACAGGGCCATGAAAAACTGTTTTTT
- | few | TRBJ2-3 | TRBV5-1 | CASSLEQITDTQYF | TGCGCCAGCAGCTTGGAACAGATCACAGATACGCAGTATTTT
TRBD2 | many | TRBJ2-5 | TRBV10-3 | CAISESAGEGETQYF | TGTGCCATCAGTGAGTCGGCGGGAGAGGGGGAGACCCAGTACTTC
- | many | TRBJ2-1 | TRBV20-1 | CSARDPTEGFF | TGCAGTGCTAGAGATCCGACCGAAGGGTTCTTC
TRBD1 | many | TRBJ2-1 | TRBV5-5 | CASSIGQGMVFF | TGTGCCAGCAGCATTGGACAGGGGATGGTGTTCTTC
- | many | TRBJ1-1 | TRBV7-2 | CASSLRANTEAFF | TGTGCCAGCAGCCTCAGGGCGAACACTGAAGCTTTCTTT
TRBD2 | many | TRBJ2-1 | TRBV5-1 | CASSSLAGDNEQFF | TGCGCCAGCAGCTCCTTAGCGGGAGATAATGAGCAGTTCTTC
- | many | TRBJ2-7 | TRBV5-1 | CASSPWGRYEQYF | TGCGCCAGCAGCCCGTGGGGGAGGTACGAGCAGTACTTC
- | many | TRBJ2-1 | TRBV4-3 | CASSQDWTQEGYEQFF | TGCGCCAGCAGCCAAGATTGGACACAGGAGGGGTATGAGCAGTTCTTC
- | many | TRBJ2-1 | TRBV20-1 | CSATGTSYYNEQFF | TGCAGTGCTACCGGGACTTCCTATTACAATGAGCAGTTCTTC
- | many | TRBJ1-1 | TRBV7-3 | CASSLSRNTEAFF | TGTGCCAGCAGCTTAAGCAGAAACACTGAAGCTTTCTTT
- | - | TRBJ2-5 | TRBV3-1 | CASSQFGSETQYF | TGTGCCAGCAGCCAATTCGGGAGTGAGACCCAGTACTTC
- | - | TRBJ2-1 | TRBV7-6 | CASSPGGSRLGEQFF | TGTGCCAGCAGCCCCGGAGGGTCACGGCTTGGTGAGCAGTTCTTC
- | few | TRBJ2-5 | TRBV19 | CASSIDDETQYF | TGTGCCAGTAGTATAGATGATGAGACCCAGTACTTC
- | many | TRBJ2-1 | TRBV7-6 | CASSFGDEEQFF | TGTGCCAGCAGCTTTGGGGATGAAGAGCAGTTCTTC
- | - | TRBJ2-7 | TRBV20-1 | CSALRPGPSYEQYF | TGCAGTGCTCTACGACCCGGGCCCTCCTACGAGCAGTACTTC
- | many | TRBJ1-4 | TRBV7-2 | CASSPSATNEKLFF | TGTGCCAGCAGCCCGTCTGCAACTAATGAAAAACTGTTTTTT
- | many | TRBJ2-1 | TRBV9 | CASGPTSAEQFF | TGTGCCAGCGGCCCTACAAGTGCTGAGCAGTTCTTC
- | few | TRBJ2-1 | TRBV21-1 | CASSKAGTSYNEQFF | TGTGCCAGCAGCAAAGCGGGGACTTCCTACAATGAGCAGTTCTTC
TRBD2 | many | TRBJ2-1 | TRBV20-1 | CSARPGTSISNEQFF | TGCAGTGCTAGACCAGGGACTAGCATTTCCAATGAGCAGTTCTTC
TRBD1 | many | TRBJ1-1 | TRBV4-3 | CASSLGQALNTEAFF | TGCGCCAGCAGCCTGGGACAGGCCTTGAACACTGAAGCTTTCTTT
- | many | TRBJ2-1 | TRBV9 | CASSGGSEQFF | TGTGCCAGCAGCGGAGGGAGTGAGCAGTTCTTC
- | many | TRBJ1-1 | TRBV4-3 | CASSPGVNTEAFF | TGCGCCAGCAGCCCAGGAGTGAACACTGAAGCTTTCTTT
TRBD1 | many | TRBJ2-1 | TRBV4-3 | CASSQVRTGDNEQFF | TGCGCCAGCAGCCAAGTTAGGACAGGGGACAATGAGCAGTTCTTC
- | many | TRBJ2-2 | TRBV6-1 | CASTLQPSNTGELFF | TGTGCCAGCACTCTACAGCCTTCGAACACCGGGGAGCTGTTTTTT
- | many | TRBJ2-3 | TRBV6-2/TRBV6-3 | CASSTAENTQYF | TGTGCCAGCAGCACCGCGGAGAATACGCAGTATTTT
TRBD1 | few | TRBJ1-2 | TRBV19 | CASRPGQGLNYGYTF | TGTGCCAGTAGACCGGGACAGGGTCTTAACTATGGCTACACCTTC
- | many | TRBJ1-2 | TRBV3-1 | CASSQGRSYGYTF | TGTGCCAGCAGCCAAGGGCGTTCCTATGGCTACACCTTC
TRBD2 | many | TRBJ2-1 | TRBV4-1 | CASSQEGWLAGGDEQFF | TGCGCCAGCAGCCAAGAAGGTTGGCTAGCGGGAGGCGATGAGCAGTTCTTC
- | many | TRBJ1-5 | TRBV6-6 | CASSYDPGAWGPQHF | TGTGCCAGCAGTTACGATCCTGGGGCCTGGGGGCCCCAGCATTTT
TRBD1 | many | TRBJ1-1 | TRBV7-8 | CASSPHLRGRDTEAFF | TGTGCCAGCAGCCCCCACCTCAGGGGGAGGGACACTGAAGCTTTCTTT
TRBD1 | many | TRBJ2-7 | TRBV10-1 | CASASRTGNEQYF | TGCGCCAGCGCTTCTAGGACAGGGAACGAGCAGTACTTC
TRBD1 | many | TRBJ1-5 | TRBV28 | CASSSLGQGLANQPQHF | TGTGCCAGCAGTTCTTTGGGACAGGGTCTAGCAAATCAGCCCCAGCATTTT
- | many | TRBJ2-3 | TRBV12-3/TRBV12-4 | CASSFTGLRDTQYF | TGTGCCAGCAGTTTCACAGGCCTTCGGGATACGCAGTATTTT
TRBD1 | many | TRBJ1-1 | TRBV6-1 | CASSRRGRAEAFF | TGTGCCAGCAGTAGGAGGGGGCGGGCTGAAGCTTTCTTT